This T cell receptor (beta chain) was captured in a study of cytomegalovirus exposure and HLA in healthy donors. Study as a whole: Sequencing of about 179 million T cells in an earlier analysis found 95 million to 120 million unique TCR beta sequences. The study, taken as a whole, reports: An observed cluster of highly shared sequence variants was recorded as a likely sequencing artifact.

Primers for the PCR totalled 60 Vbeta and 13 Jbeta. Profiled with immunoSEQ multiplex PCR; TCRdb holds only in-frame clones, not every one. The sample shows around 210,000 clones, 65% to 80% of them seen only once. As regards this clone: Its antigen is unknown.

The CDR3 length is 11 residues. V was clipped by 5 bases and J by 2 bases, with 4 bases between them. CDR1 is MNHEY, CDR2 SVGAGI, per germline. The chain has TRBV6-5 and TRBJ2-7; unclear D gene. The specimen was PBMCs. This sequence was found in a man aged 50 or older in good health and CMV-seronegative. The CDR3 DNA is TGTGCCAGCAGTCCGGCCTACGAGCAGTACTTC. Translating gives CASSPAYEQYF.